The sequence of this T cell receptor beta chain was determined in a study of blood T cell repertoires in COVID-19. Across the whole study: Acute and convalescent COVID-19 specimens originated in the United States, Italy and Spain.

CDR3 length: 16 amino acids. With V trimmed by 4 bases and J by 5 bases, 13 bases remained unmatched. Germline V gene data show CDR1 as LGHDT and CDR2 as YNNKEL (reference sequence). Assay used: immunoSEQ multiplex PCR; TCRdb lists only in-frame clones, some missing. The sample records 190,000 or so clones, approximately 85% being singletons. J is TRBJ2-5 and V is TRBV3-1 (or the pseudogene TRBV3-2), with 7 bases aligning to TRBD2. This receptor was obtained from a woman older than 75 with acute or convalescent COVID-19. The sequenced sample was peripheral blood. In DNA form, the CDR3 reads TGTGCCAGCAGCCTCAGAGGGTCGGGGGGACGGGAGACCCAGTACTTC. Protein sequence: CASSLRGSGGRETQYF.